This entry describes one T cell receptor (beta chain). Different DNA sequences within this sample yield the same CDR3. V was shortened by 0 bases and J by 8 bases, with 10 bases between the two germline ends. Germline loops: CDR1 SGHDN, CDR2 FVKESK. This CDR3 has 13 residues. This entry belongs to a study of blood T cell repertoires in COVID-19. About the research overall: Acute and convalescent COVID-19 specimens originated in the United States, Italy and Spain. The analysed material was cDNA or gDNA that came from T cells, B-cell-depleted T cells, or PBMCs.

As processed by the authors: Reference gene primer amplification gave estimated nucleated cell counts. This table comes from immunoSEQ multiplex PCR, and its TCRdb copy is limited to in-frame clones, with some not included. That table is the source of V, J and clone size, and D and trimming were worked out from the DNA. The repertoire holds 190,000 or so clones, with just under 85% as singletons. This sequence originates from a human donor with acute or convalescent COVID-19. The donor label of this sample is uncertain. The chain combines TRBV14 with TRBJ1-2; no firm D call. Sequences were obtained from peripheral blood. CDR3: CASSQDRTYGYTF. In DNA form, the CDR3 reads TGTGCCAGCAGCCAAGATCGAACCTACGGCTACACCTTC.